A single sample is the source of the 15 T cell receptor beta chains below, sequenced in a study of T-cell reconstitution after alpha-beta-depleted transplantation in children. Using unique molecular identifiers, the investigators prepared the TCRbeta library. TCRdb re-called the PCR reads through MiXCR, storing one row per CDR3 protein. The sample records 420,000 or so distinct CDR3 sequences, approximately 10% being singletons. The material was PBMCs from the stem cell graft donor, obtained from the stem cell graft. The receptors shown here come from a human donor who donated a stem cell graft to a child with acute myeloid leukemia.

The V call is TRBV11-2, the J call TRBJ1-1; no reliable D call. The CDR3 consists of 13 residues. Trimming took 5 bases from V and 12 from J, leaving 19 bases between them. Germline V lookup: CDR1 SGHAT, CDR2 FQNNGV. The CDR3 bases are TGTGCCAGCAGCCTTAGTTCGGCACAAATGACTTTCTTT. This sequence encodes CASSLSSAQMTFF.

In its sample, this clonotype was seen a few times. J is TRBJ2-3 and V is TRBV7-9; TRBD2 is a possible D gene (5 bases). This CDR3 contains 16 residues. Trimming removed 5 bases at V and 3 bases at J, with 18 bases between. CDR1 and CDR2 from the germline V gene are SEHNR and FQNEAQ (reference sequence). The chain's CDR3 is CASSPLLVGVTDTQYF. The CDR3 DNA reads as TGTGCCAGCAGCCCGCTCTTGGTGGGAGTGACAGATACGCAGTATTTT.

The chain employs TRBV6-1 and TRBJ1-1; TRBD1 matches 9 bases. This CDR3 is 15 amino acids long. Trimming at V came to 6 bases and at J to 3 bases, leaving 8 bases not matched to a gene. Germline CDR1 is MNHNS and CDR2 is SASEGT. DNA for the CDR3: TGTGCCAGCAGAAACACAGGGGGCTCGGACACTGAAGCTTTCTTT. It translates to CASRNTGGSDTEAFF.

The V and J genes are TRBV5-1 and TRBJ1-1; 9 bases fit TRBD1. This CDR3 contains 15 residues. V shed 2 bases, J shed 1 base, and the junction held 3 bases outside the gene matches. CDR1 SGHRS and CDR2 YFSETQ come from the germline V gene. The CDR3: CASSFDRGKNTEAFF. DNA for the CDR3: TGCGCCAGCAGCTTCGACAGGGGGAAGAACACTGAAGCTTTCTTT. Together with reference TRBV5-1 and TRBJ1-1, the CDR3 gives the full variable domain: KAGVTQTPRYLIKTRGQQVTLSCSPISGHRSVSWYQQTPGQGLQFLFEYFSETQRNKGNFPGRFSGRQFSNSRSEMNVSTLELGDSALYLCASSFDRGKNTEAFFGQGTRLTVV.

This clonotype was observed at least ten times. The chain is built from TRBV20-1 and TRBJ1-1, with unresolved D. CDR3 length equals 15 residues. V was cut by 0 bases and J by 0 bases, with 11 bases left in between. From germline, CDR1 is DFQATT and CDR2 SNEGSKA (reference sequence). The CDR3 loop is CSARDLGRMNTEAFF. CDR3 DNA: TGCAGTGCTAGAGATCTAGGCAGAATGAACACTGAAGCTTTCTTT.

A few counts support this clonotype. This chain links TRBV6-1 with TRBJ1-5; the match to TRBD1 covers 10 bases. V was pared by 6 bases and J by 1 base, with 12 bases of the junction left unmatched. From germline, CDR1 is MNHNS and CDR2 SASEGT. This CDR3 comprises 18 residues. The chain's CDR3 is CASRDGQGVSGSNQPQHF. The CDR3 DNA reads TGTGCCAGCAGAGATGGACAGGGGGTATCGGGCAGCAATCAGCCCCAGCATTTT.

A few counts support this clonotype. V usage is TRBV15 and J usage is TRBJ2-5; D not resolved. The CDR3 runs 13 residues. Germline CDR1 reads LNHNV; CDR2 reads YYDKDF (reference sequence). Trimming shortened V by 0 bases and J by 4 bases, and 6 bases separated the two germline ends. For the CDR3, the DNA is TGTGCCACCAGCAGAGAGGACCTAGAGACCCAGTACTTC. Translation: CATSREDLETQYF.

This clonotype was seen a handful of times. The chain carries TRBV20-1 and TRBJ1-2; no reliable D call. CDR1 and CDR2 from the germline V gene are DFQATT and SNEGSKA (reference sequence). V was shortened by 6 bases and J by 8 bases, with 19 bases between the two germline ends. The CDR3 extends over 13 amino acids. CDR3 sequence: CSASLEGGLGYTF. In nucleotides, the CDR3 is TGCAGTGCCTCCCTGGAGGGCGGTCTCGGCTACACCTTC.

The rearrangement links TRBV7-2 to TRBJ1-1; D is unclear. Per germline, CDR1 SGHTA and CDR2 FQGNSA. V lost 5 bases and J lost 0, with 10 bases in between. The CDR3 is 14 residues long. The CDR3 DNA reads TGTGCCAGCAGCATTCAGGCCCTGAACACTGAAGCTTTCTTT. Translated, it gives CASSIQALNTEAFF.

The rearrangement uses TRBV3-1 and TRBJ1-3; no definite D call. Between the trimmed V and J ends, which lost 1 base and 4 bases, there was a span of 5 bases. The germline CDR1 and CDR2 sequences are LGHDT and YNNKEL (reference sequence). CDR3 length equals 13 residues. The CDR3 nucleotides read TGTGCCAGCAGCCAAGGCGGAGGAAACACCATATATTTT. It translates to CASSQGGGNTIYF.

J is TRBJ2-5 and V is TRBV7-6; the match to TRBD2 covers 9 bases. The CDR3 length is 18 residues. Germline trimming cut 2 bases from V and 1 base from J; bases unmatched to any gene: 11. Germline CDR1 reads SGHVS; CDR2 reads FNYEAQ. CDR3 sequence reads: CASSLSYSSLAGQETQYF. DNA for the CDR3: TGTGCCAGCAGCTTATCGTACTCCTCACTAGCGGGCCAAGAGACCCAGTACTTC.

A few counts support this clonotype. The chain combines TRBV12-3 or TRBV12-4 with TRBJ2-1, with D possibly being TRBD2 (6 bases). The CDR3 consists of 13 residues. V was cut by 6 bases and J by 5 bases, with 11 bases left in between. The CDR3 protein is CASSSPSDNEQFF. DNA for the CDR3: TGTGCCAGCAGCAGTCCTAGCGACAATGAGCAGTTCTTC.

The chain has TRBV2 and TRBJ1-5, with D perhaps TRBD1 (6 bases). Between the trimmed V and J ends, which lost 3 bases and 7 bases, there was a span of 10 bases. Per germline, CDR1 SNHLY and CDR2 FYNNEI. This CDR3 contains 13 residues. CDR3 loop: CASSDNRDQPQHF. CDR3 DNA sequence: TGTGCCAGCAGTGACAACAGGGACCAGCCCCAGCATTTT.

This clonotype was counted between two and nine times. The chain employs TRBV28 and TRBJ2-1; 7 positions agree with TRBD2. CDR3 size: 17 residues. Per germline, CDR1 MDHEN and CDR2 SYDVKM. With 6 bases clipped from V and 2 bases from J, the junction kept 13 bases outside the gene matches. CDR3: CASSHVRPGGTYNEQFF. CDR3 in DNA: TGTGCCAGCAGCCACGTCCGCCCCGGGGGGACCTACAATGAGCAGTTCTTC.

This clonotype occurred a few times. Here the CDR3 reads CASRTTSGYNEQFF. CDR3 DNA sequence: TGTGCCAGCAGGACGACTAGCGGTTACAATGAGCAGTTCTTC. This sequence joins TRBV2 and TRBJ2-1, with 9 bases that match TRBD2. The CDR3 is made up of 14 amino acids. V lost 6 bases, J lost 4 bases, and 4 bases stayed unmatched. Germline values: CDR1 SNHLY, CDR2 FYNNEI.